This T cell receptor beta chain was profiled in a study of T-cell reconstitution after alpha-beta-depleted transplantation in children. Study-wide findings and caveats: Surviving recipient cells, namely T cells and thymic progenitors, were the source of high day-60 TCRbeta diversity in some patients. Expanded graft clones, several hundred of them, were reportedly the source of alpha-beta T cells about two months after transplant. Once a year had passed after transplant, T-cell counts and diversity came mostly from newly produced T cells.

Preparation of the TCRbeta library was carried out with unique molecular identifiers. TCRdb processed the PCR reads anew with MiXCR; each CDR3 protein has one entry. Of 480,000 or so distinct CDR3 sequences in the sample, over 9.5% are singletons; the top ten hold 2% to 2.5%. Remarks on this clonotype: Its antigen is as yet unknown. Germline is not matched at one junction end, which may reflect a read error.

The CDR3 consists of 13 residues. Germline V gene lookup returns CDR1 ENHRY and CDR2 SYGVKD. The sequencing here drew on PBMCs, taken before TCRalphabeta/CD19-depleted stem cell transplant. The sequence was collected from a child aged 2 to 10 with inherited bone marrow failure, due to receive a stem cell transplant. The V and J genes are TRBV10-3 and TRBJ2-2, with D possibly TRBD2 on 5 matching bases. For the CDR3, the DNA is TGTGCCATCAATGAGGGCGTCTCCGGGGAGCTGTTTTTT. It is translated as CAINEGVSGELFF.